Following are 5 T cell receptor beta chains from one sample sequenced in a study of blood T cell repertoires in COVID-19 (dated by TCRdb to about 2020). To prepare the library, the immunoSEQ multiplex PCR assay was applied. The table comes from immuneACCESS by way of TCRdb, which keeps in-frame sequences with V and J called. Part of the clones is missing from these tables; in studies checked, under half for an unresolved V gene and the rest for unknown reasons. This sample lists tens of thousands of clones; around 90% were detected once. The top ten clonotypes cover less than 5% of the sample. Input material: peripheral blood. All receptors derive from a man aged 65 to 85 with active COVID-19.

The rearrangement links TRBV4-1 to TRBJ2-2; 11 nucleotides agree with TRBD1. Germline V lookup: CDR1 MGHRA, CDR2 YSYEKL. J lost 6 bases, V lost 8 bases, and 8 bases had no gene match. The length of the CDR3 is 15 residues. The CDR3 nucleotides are TGCGCCAGCGCGGTCCGGGGACAGGGGGCCGGGGAGCTGTTTTTT. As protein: CASAVRGQGAGELFF.

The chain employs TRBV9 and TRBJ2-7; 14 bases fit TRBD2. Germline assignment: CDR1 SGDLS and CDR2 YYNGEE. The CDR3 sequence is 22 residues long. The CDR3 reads CAKKHLGQGALGTSGSSYEQYF. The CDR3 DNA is TGTGCTAAAAAACACTTAGGACAGGGGGCGCTTGGGACTAGCGGGAGCTCCTACGAGCAGTACTTC.

The CDR3 DNA reads as TGTGCCAGCAGCCAAGTCCCCACAGGGTACTATAATTCACCCCTCCACTTT. It encodes CASSQVPTGYYNSPLHF. V and J are TRBV3-1 (or the pseudogene TRBV3-2) and TRBJ1-6, with a tentative D call TRBD1 (6 bases). Germline V lookup: CDR1 LGHDT, CDR2 YNNKEL (reference sequence). The CDR3 loop spans 17 amino acids. V lost 1 base, J lost 3 bases, and 13 bases lay in between.

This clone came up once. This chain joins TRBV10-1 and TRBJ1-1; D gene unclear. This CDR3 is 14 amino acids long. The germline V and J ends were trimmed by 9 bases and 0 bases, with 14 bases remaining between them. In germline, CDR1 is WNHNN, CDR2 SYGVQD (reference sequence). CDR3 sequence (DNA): TGCGCCAGTAATCGACGGAGGATGAACACTGAAGCTTTCTTT. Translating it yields CASNRRRMNTEAFF.

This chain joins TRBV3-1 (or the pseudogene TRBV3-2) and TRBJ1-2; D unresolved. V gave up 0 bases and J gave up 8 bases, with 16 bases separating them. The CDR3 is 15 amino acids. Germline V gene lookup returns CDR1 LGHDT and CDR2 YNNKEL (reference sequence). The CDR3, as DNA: TGTGCCAGCAGCCAAGACCCGGGAGCCACCTGGGGCTACACCTTC. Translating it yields CASSQDPGATWGYTF.